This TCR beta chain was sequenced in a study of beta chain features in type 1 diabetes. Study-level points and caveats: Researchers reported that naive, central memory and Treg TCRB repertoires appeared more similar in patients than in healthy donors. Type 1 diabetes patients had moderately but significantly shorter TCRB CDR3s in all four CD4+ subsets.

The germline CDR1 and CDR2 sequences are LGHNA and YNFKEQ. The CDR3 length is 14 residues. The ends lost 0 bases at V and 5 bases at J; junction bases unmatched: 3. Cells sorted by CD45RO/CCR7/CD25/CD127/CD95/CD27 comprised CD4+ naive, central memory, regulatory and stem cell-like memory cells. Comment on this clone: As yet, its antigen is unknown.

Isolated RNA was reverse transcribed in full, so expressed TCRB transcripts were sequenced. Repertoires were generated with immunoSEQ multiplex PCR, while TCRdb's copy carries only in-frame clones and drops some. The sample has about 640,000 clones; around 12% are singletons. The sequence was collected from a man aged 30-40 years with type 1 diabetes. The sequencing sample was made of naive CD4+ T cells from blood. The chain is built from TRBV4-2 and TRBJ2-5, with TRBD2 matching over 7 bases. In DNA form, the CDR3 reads TGTGCCAGCAGCCAAGATCAGCGGGGTGAGACCCAGTACTTC. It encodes CASSQDQRGETQYF.